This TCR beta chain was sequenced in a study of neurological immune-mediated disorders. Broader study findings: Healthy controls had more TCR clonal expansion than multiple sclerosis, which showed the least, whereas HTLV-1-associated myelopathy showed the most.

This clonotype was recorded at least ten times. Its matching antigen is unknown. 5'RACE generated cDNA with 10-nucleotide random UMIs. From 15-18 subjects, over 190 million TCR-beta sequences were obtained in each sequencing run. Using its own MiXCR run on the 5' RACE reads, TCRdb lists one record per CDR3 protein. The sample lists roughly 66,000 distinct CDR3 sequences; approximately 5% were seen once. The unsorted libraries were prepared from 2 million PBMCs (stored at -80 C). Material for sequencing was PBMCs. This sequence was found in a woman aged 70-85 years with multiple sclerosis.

This CDR3 reads CASSMTSGEYNEQFF. The DNA for the CDR3 is TGTGCCAGCAGCATGACTAGCGGGGAATACAATGAGCAGTTCTTC. The chain links TRBV7-8 to TRBJ2-1, with 11 bases matching TRBD2. The trim removed 5 bases at V and 4 bases at J, leaving 4 bases unmatched. The CDR3 length is 15 residues. Germline V CDR1 and CDR2: SGHVS, FQNEAQ.